The TCR beta chain under discussion was sequenced for a study of blood T cell repertoires in COVID-19. The germline V gene has CDR1 PRHDT and CDR2 FYEKMQ (reference sequence). This CDR3 is built from 13 residues. Germline trimming cut 8 bases from V and 7 bases from J; bases unmatched to any gene: 8. Using immunoSEQ multiplex PCR, the repertoire was profiled, and TCRdb retains in-frame clones only, with some absent. The table records fewer than 600,000 clones, roughly nine tenths of them present only once. The chain carries TRBV13 and TRBJ2-3; 8 bases fit TRBD1. The origin of this receptor is a man aged 18 to 29 with COVID-19, enrolled during active disease. Specimen: peripheral blood. The CDR3 region has the DNA TGTGCCAGCTCGGGGACAGGAGGTAATACGCAGTATTTT. Translating it yields CASSGTGGNTQYF. Full variable domain (remainder filled in from reference TRBV13 and TRBJ2-3): AAGVIQSPRHLIKEKRETATLKCYPIPRHDTVYWYQQGPGQDPQFLISFYEKMQSDKGSIPDRFSAQQFSDYHSELNMSSLELGDSALYFCASSGTGGNTQYFGPGTRLTVL.